This TCR beta chain stems from a study of blood T cell repertoires in COVID-19 (dated by TCRdb to the early 2020s). Concerning the study at large: Samples covering the acute and convalescent phases of COVID-19 were provided by collaborators in the United States, Italy and Spain. Sample metadata almost always included a de-identified subject ID, COVID-19 status, age in years and sex. The material from the prospective study consisted of cDNA or gDNA derived from T cells, B-cell-depleted T cells, or PBMCs. Samples were obtained from the ongoing ImmuneRACE study (first 160 participants) and from 1,254 subjects provided by 6 global collaborators. The repertoires were made available in a free public database intended to serve as a resource for research on the immune response to SARS-CoV-2. HLA class I and class II types, where available, came from metadata supplied by the sample provider rather than from assay-based typing. Deeply sampled blood TCRbeta repertoires from subjects exposed to, actively infected with, or recovered from COVID-19 were included in the dataset.

Note on this clone: The antigen it binds to is not known. The sample holds no much larger clone one base away, and base qualities are not on file.

TCRbeta CDR3 regions were amplified from genomic DNA using the immunoSEQ Assay, a bias-controlled multiplex PCR. The published analysis was carried out like this. Nucleated cell counts per sample were estimated from amplification of reference gene primers within the assay. To quantify the absolute abundance of each unique TCRbeta CDR3 rearrangement, sequence reads were collapsed and filtered. For each sample, productive Simpson clonality was calculated as the square root of Simpson's diversity index across productive rearrangements. In TCRdb, the immuneACCESS table is reduced to in-frame sequences with V and J assigned. These tables do not hold every clone; where another copy was compared, an unresolved V gene accounts for under half, and the others remain unexplained. The V and J calls and clone size come from that table; D and trimming were worked out from the DNA. The sample records about 42,000 clones, around nine tenths of which are singletons. The ten largest clones take up 0.3% to 0.45% of the sample.

Collaborating institutions collected whole blood in K2EDTA tubes following their own protocols. For TCRbeta analysis, collaborator samples were shipped as frozen whole blood, as isolated PBMCs, or as DNA extracted from either sample type. Study-wide conclusions, independent of this receptor: The quantity of clinical and demographic metadata differed by source and by participant and was supplied without curation.

Counted from cysteine to phenylalanine, this CDR3 has 13 amino acids. CDR3 DNA is the only sequence kept; it has 39 bases, read in frame from the first base. Unmatched junction bases come to 2, with V trimmed by 3 bases and J by 2 bases. Taken from the germline V gene, the CDR1 and CDR2 loops are SGHRS and YFSETQ. The chain links TRBV5-1 with TRBJ2-7, and 7 junction bases match TRBD1. The sequenced material came from peripheral blood. The clonotype was recovered from a human donor in a cohort sampled during active COVID-19. The CDR3 region: CASSSGQTYEQYF. The nucleotide sequence is TGCGCCAGCAGCTCGGGACAGACCTACGAGCAGTACTTC.